Detailed here is one TCR beta chain. The specificity of this receptor is unknown. No qualities accompany the bases; no much larger clone lies one base away. These data come from a study of cytomegalovirus exposure and HLA in healthy donors (dated 2017 in TCRdb). Regarding the research as a whole: An earlier analysis of 550 to 700 of the donors reported roughly 270 Gb of sequence data and about 100 million unique TCR beta sequences from 190 million or so T cells. An early release covering just under 650 HLA-typed donors comprised around 300 gigabases of sequencing data and around 85 million unique TCR sequences. Among the roughly 390 genotyped donors, around 81% belonged to the genetic ancestry cluster associated with self-reported Caucasian donors. The study aimed to test whether signatures of past pathogen exposure could be identified by cataloging public T cell receptors. The study profiled the T cell repertoires of about 720 subjects by immunosequencing and related them to cytomegalovirus serostatus. Besides the first cohort of more than 650 subjects, a separate validation cohort made up of over 95 different subjects was used. To predict cytomegalovirus infection status, the study brought together high-throughput TCR immunosequencing, statistical association of individual TCRs with disease status, and machine learning. A later analysis re-analyzed previously published TCR beta repertoires from approximately 670 donors and added high-resolution HLA genotyping to study TCR occurrence patterns. The later analysis used no new phenotypic data to find candidate immune exposures, relying instead on TCR beta sequences and their occurrence across donors. To decide whether each TCR beta V gene segment behaved as functional or pseudogenic, an earlier analysis of some 600 of the donors relied on high-throughput TCR beta sequencing. Donor age, sex, ethnicity and CMV serostatus were compiled together with the repertoire data. Genome-wide SNP genotypes for about 55% of the roughly 670 donors were used in a later genetic analysis, which treated that subset as a discovery cohort. All discovery cohort repertoires had been generated on a single sequencing platform. HLA typing included class I and class II loci at four-digit resolution. The number of typed donors differed by locus: roughly 629-630 for A, B, C, DRB1 and DQB1; approximately 530 for DQA1; 606 for DPA1; and some 430 for DPB1. Several DR-DQ haplotypes were handled as single units for association and clustering because linkage in the cohort was strong. On average, approximately 250,000 unique TCR beta nucleotide sequences were sequenced per donor among some 430 genotyped donors of the cohort, with 15% to 20% of those sequences being non-productive. What the authors observed across the whole study: This cohort had only TCR beta chains sequenced, and the lack of alpha or paired-chain data limited which features could be detected. At a false discovery rate of 0.05, a later analysis linked under 20,000 TCR beta sequences to specific HLA alleles. In an earlier analysis of more than 450 of the donors, most TCR beta V segments were observed in productive rearrangements about 87% or about 30% of the time, broadly matching IMGT annotations. For the cohort, immune exposure information was limited to CMV serostatus. In vitro tests confirmed that a few of the cytomegalovirus-associated TCR beta chains recognize cytomegalovirus antigens. Compared with equally common non-associated chains, HLA-associated TCR beta chains in a later analysis were more clonally expanded and had lower generation probabilities. Cytomegalovirus status was reported to be diagnosed by the classifier with high specificity and sensitivity in both the original and validation cohorts. Because HLA typing was missing for some donors at each locus, association tests included only the typed subset. The study listed approximately 150 TCR beta chains as associated with cytomegalovirus. Because counts were too low, seventeen rarely observed V segments, including chromosome 9 orphons, were left out of the earlier analysis of about 500 of the donors. In a later analysis, most CMV-associated TCR beta chains were found to appear HLA-restricted, with HLA associations seemingly driven largely by CMV exposure. A further reported finding was that TCR beta sequences accurately predicted the HLA-A and HLA-B alleles for most subjects in the first cohort. The authors suggested that the approach could potentially be extended to other disease states and immunological phenotypes. Sequencing depth was assumed to be roughly uniform across donors in the presence/absence analyses, though that assumption may not hold. Several of the top co-occurrence clusters appeared to be linked to parvovirus B19, influenza, CMV and Epstein-Barr virus, according to a later analysis. Correlated functional status among segregating V segments might be attributable to linkage disequilibrium, but an unknown experimental factor could not be ruled out. Some IMGT-functional V segments, including TRBV6-2 and TRBV6-3, could not be told apart with the 87-base-pair reads, so those segments were excluded. When HLA alleles, especially DR and DQ, strongly co-occurred, TCR associations were difficult to assign to individual alleles. Compared with the 666-donor mean, donors in an Asian-associated ancestry cluster had fewer N-insertions in productive TCRs, according to a later genetic analysis. V-gene and J-gene trimming of TCR beta chains was associated with a missense DCLRE1C variant in a later genetic analysis, and the association was replicated in an independent cohort. In a later analysis, TCR association rates were found to vary across HLA loci, with the most associated TCRs seen for DRB1 alleles and the fewest for HLA-C alleles. A cluster of highly shared sequence variants was judged likely to represent a technical artifact of the sequencing pipeline. While some public TCRs were present in many individuals, most TCR sequences turned up only very rarely across donors.

In total, roughly 670 healthy bone marrow donors made up the cohort. At the time of sampling, every cohort member was nominally healthy, though immune exposures that went unrecorded were likely present. The donor was CMV seronegative and was included in the group of approximately 350 seronegative cohort members. A peripheral blood sample was provided by each donor, and peripheral blood mononuclear cells were used for TCR beta sequencing. Genomic DNA extraction from the blood cell samples was performed with the Qiagen DNeasy Blood Extraction Kit. Counted from cysteine to phenylalanine, this CDR3 has 16 amino acids. Just CDR3 DNA is preserved here, 48 bases in frame from base 1. Sequences SGHTA (CDR1) and FQGNSA (CDR2) are obtained from the germline V gene. V sheds 1 base and J sheds 0 bases, leaving 10 bases between their ends. Preparation of the library involved the immunoSEQ multiplex PCR assay. The multiplex PCR relied on a mix of 60 forward primers for TCR Vbeta segments and 13 reverse primers for TCR Jbeta segments. The CDR3 region of rearranged TCR beta genes was amplified from genomic DNA by a multiplex PCR assay. The amplified TCR beta libraries were sequenced on the Illumina HiSeq System as 87-base-pair reads. Per the source publication's procedure: A later analysis counted approximately 74 million unique TCR beta chains across the approximately 700 repertoires, and 9 million to 14 million of these chains were shared by at least two donors. A nearest-neighbor algorithm error-corrected the raw reads and collapsed the reads into unique sequences, merging closely related sequences to remove PCR and sequencing errors. CDR3 sequences were aligned to IMGT reference sequences to assign V, D and J gene segments. Each retained sequence needed at least a six-nucleotide match to both a V gene segment and a J gene segment. A rearrangement counted as productive if the CDR3 had no stop codons and remained in frame with V and J, and every other rearrangement counted as non-productive. CDR3 was defined by IMGT convention, running from the second conserved V-encoded cysteine to the conserved J-encoded phenylalanine. The earlier analysis of about 570 of the donors excluded any sequence lacking an unambiguous match to a single V gene segment. An earlier analysis of several hundred of the donors called V segments functional above 56.7% productive rearrangements and segregating when the between-donor standard deviation exceeded 5%. To diagnose cytomegalovirus status from the catalog of TCR beta chain sequences, a statistical classification framework was built. A later analysis assigned V and J genes by comparing TCR nucleotide sequences with IMGT/GENE-DB human TR gene sequences. The TCRdist pipeline was used in a later analysis to assign CDR3 sequences and most-parsimonious VDJ recombination scenarios. In a later analysis, each TCR beta chain was defined by its CDR3 amino acid sequence together with its V-gene family, and reads without a unique V-gene family were excluded. To address suspected cross-contamination and a sequencing artifact, a later analysis removed roughly 640 highly shared, low-generation-probability nucleotide sequences. In a later analysis, a clonal expansion index for each public chain was calculated from normalized within-repertoire ranks of inferred template counts. A later analysis computed generation probabilities with a VDJ recombination model fitted to out-of-frame rearrangements, and checked the results against IGoR. Hypergeometric tests were used in a later analysis to score TCR-TCR, TCR-HLA and TCR-CMV co-occurrence, with a repertoire-size bias correction applied to the TCR pairs. To estimate false discovery rates, a later analysis permuted the HLA or CMV assignments 20 times. A later analysis grouped co-occurring TCRs with DBSCAN, adding TCRdist sequence similarity when clustering within HLA-allele-positive subsets. Repertoires with fewer than 30,000 or more than 120,000 public chains, plus five repertoires with anomalous nucleotide sharing, were excluded from co-occurrence clustering. TCRdb provides this immuneACCESS table in a form limited to in-frame rearrangements. Some clones are lacking; in checked studies, under half of them reflect an unresolved V gene, and why the rest are absent is not known. Clonal size and the V and J genes are those of that table, whereas D and trimming came from the DNA. In this sample the table shows about 110,000 clones, roughly 78% of which occur a single time. The ten most abundant clones make up around 1.3% of the sample.

The receptor was isolated from a woman aged 25 to 39 in good health and CMV-seronegative. Recombination linked TRBV7-2 to TRBJ1-3; the D gene cannot be resolved reliably. The material sequenced was PBMCs. The bases are TGTGCCAGCAGCTTAGAAAGACTGGACTCTGGAAACACCATATATTTT. Protein translation: CASSLERLDSGNTIYF.